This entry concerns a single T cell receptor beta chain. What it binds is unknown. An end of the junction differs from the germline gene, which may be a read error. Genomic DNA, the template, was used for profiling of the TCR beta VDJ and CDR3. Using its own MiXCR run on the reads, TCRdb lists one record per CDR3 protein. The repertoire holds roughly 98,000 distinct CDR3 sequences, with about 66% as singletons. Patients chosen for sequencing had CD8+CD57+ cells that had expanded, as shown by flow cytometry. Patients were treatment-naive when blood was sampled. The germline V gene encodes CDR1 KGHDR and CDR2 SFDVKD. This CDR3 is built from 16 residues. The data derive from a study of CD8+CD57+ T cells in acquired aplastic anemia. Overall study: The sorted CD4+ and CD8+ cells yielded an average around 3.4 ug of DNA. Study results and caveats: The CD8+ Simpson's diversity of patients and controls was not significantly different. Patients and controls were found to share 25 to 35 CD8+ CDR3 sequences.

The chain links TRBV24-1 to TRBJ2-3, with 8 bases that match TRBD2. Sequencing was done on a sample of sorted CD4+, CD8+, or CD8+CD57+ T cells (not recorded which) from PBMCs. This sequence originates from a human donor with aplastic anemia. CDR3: CASSVLGLGGGDTQYF. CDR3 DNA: TGTGCCAGCAGTGTTCTGGGACTAGGAGGAGGAGATACGCAGTATTTT.